This T cell receptor (beta chain) was captured in a study of OX40 agonist ivuxolimab in advanced cancers. Regarding the study as a whole: Expanded peripheral T-cell antigen specificity went undetermined. Clonal expansion among partial responders at 0.1-3.0 mg/kg ranked near the lowest. At 0.1 to 3.0 mg/kg and by week 6, clonal expansion occurred in CD4+ and CD8+ blood T cells.

V lost 4 bases to trimming and J lost 3 bases, with 13 bases between them. Germline assignment: CDR1 ENHRY and CDR2 SYGVKD. The CDR3 contains 14 residues. A note on this clone: No antigen is known for it.

The data were produced by immunoSEQ multiplex PCR, yet TCRdb's version contains in-frame clones alone and is incomplete. This sample has about 32,000 clones, with about 86% found just once. The chain joins TRBV10-3 to TRBJ2-7; D remains unclear. The sequences come from CD4+ or CD8+ T cells sorted from blood, collected in a trial of the OX40 agonist ivuxolimab. This TCR came from an adult with an advanced solid tumor such as melanoma, head and neck, liver or kidney cancer. For the CDR3, the DNA is TGTGCCATCAGTGGGATAAAGGTAAACTACGAGCAGTACTTC. It is translated as CAISGIKVNYEQYF.